What follows are 14 T cell receptor beta chains derived from one specimen sequenced in a study of metastatic and nonmetastatic thyroid tumors. Each patient came to thyroid surgery without any prior treatment (of any kind). TCRdb re-clonotyped the PCR reads via MiXCR. The sample contains approximately 19,000 clones, around 15% of which appear only once. Sequenced input: blood. All receptors come from a female donor with papillary thyroid cancer or a benign thyroid nodule (not recorded which). Some clones in this sample may be carry-over from other donors' samples.

V usage is TRBV7-2 and J usage is TRBJ2-7; TRBD1 agrees at 9 bases. The CDR3 contains 13 residues. V lost 4 bases and J lost 3; bases outside the gene matches: 1. The germline V gene encodes CDR1 SGHTA and CDR2 FQGNSA. The CDR3 DNA reads as TGTGCCAGCAGCTCGACAGGGGGCTACGAGCAGTACTTC. Encoded protein: CASSSTGGYEQYF.

In its sample, this clone was seen many times. The chain joins TRBV4-2 to TRBJ2-2; 11 positions agree with TRBD1. J gave up 3 bases and V 3 bases, and 9 bases lay outside the gene matches. The CDR3 contains 18 residues. Germline-derived CDR1 and CDR2 are LGHNA and YNFKEQ. The CDR3 nucleotides read TGTGCCAGCAGCCATTTTTTACCGGGACAGGGGGACACCGGGGAGCTGTTTTTT. Protein: CASSHFLPGQGDTGELFF.

This clone was observed many times. This sequence joins TRBV27 and TRBJ2-5, with TRBD1 matching 8 bases. Looked up from germline, CDR1 is MNHEY and CDR2 is SMNVEV (reference sequence). The V segment lost 5 bases and the J segment 9 bases; nucleotides outside the gene matches: 17. The CDR3 length is 16 residues. The CDR3 here is CASSPSEDRGSSSQYF. In nucleotides, the CDR3 is TGTGCCAGCAGTCCTTCTGAAGACAGGGGATCCTCCTCCCAGTACTTC.

The chain couples TRBV11-2 to TRBJ1-6, with TRBD1 matching 8 bases. Trimming removed 0 bases from V and 6 bases from J; junction bases left unmatched: 10. Germline CDR1 and CDR2: SGHAT and FQNNGV. The CDR3 consists of 18 residues. In nucleotides, the CDR3 is TGTGCCAGCAGCTTAGACATACAGGGGGGCTACCCTAATTCACCCCTCCACTTT. Its protein is CASSLDIQGGYPNSPLHF. Complete variable domain (other parts from reference TRBV11-2 and TRBJ1-6): EAGVAQSPRYKIIEKRQSVAFWCNPISGHATLYWYQQILGQGPKLLIQFQNNGVVDDSQLPKDRFSAERLKGVDSTLKIQPAKLEDSAVYLCASSLDIQGGYPNSPLHFGNGTRLTVT.

This clone came up many times. V is TRBV11-3 and J is TRBJ2-1, with 10 positions matching TRBD1. V shed 4 bases, J shed 7 bases, and the junction held 7 bases outside the gene matches. CDR3 length: 15 amino acids. The germline gives CDR1 SGHNT, CDR2 YENEEA. CDR3 amino acids: CASSSDRGQWNEQFF. The CDR3 DNA reads TGTGCCAGCAGCTCTGACAGGGGGCAGTGGAATGAGCAGTTCTTC.

The sample holds many counts of this clone. J is TRBJ2-1 and V is TRBV5-4; 7 positions agree with TRBD2. V trimming: 0 bases; J trimming: 2 bases; junction bases outside the gene matches: 5. Germline V CDR1 and CDR2: SGHNT, YYREEE (reference sequence). The CDR3 has 16 amino acids. The CDR3 loop reads CASSLGGGGPYNEQFF. The CDR3 DNA reads TGTGCCAGCAGCTTGGGCGGCGGGGGACCCTACAATGAGCAGTTCTTC.

In its sample, this clone was seen many times. The chain is built from TRBV27 and TRBJ2-1; no definite D call. Trimming took 11 bases from V and 0 from J, leaving 14 bases between them. Germline lookup yields CDR1 MNHEY and CDR2 SMNVEV (reference sequence). CDR3 length: 14 amino acids. CDR3 DNA sequence: TGTGCCTGCCGTGGGTCTAGCTCCTACAATGAGCAGTTCTTC. Protein sequence: CACRGSSSYNEQFF.

This clone was picked up many times. The chain's CDR3 is CAWSDNYRAQNTEAFF. The CDR3 DNA follows: TGTGCCTGGAGTGACAACTACCGGGCCCAGAACACTGAAGCTTTCTTT. The V and J genes are TRBV30 and TRBJ1-1, with D unclear. V was clipped by 1 base and J by 1 base, with 16 bases between them. This CDR3 has 16 amino acids. Germline lookup yields CDR1 GTSNPN and CDR2 SVGIG (reference sequence). Variable domain in full (rest from reference TRBV30 and TRBJ1-1): SQTIHQWPATLVQPVGSPLSLECTVEGTSNPNLYWYRQAAGRGLQLLFYSVGIGQISSEVPQNLSASRPQDRQFILSSKKLLLSDSGFYLCAWSDNYRAQNTEAFFGQGTRLTVV.

This clone showed up many times. V is TRBV5-1 and J is TRBJ2-7, with TRBD1 as a possible D gene (6 bases). Per germline, CDR1 SGHRS and CDR2 YFSETQ. CDR3 length: 14 amino acids. V was pared by 3 bases and J by 6 bases, with 16 bases between. CDR3 sequence (DNA): TGCGCCAGCAGCTCGATCGGGACAATCTCCGAGCAGTACTTC. Translated: CASSSIGTISEQYF.

This clone qualifies as medium-sized. DNA of the CDR3: TGCGCCAGCAGCCAAGATCCGACAGGGGGCTTTCAGCCCCAGCATTTT. This encodes CASSQDPTGGFQPQHF. The chain links TRBV4-1 to TRBJ1-5; 10 nucleotides line up with TRBD1. This CDR3 spans 16 amino acids. The germline V gene has CDR1 MGHRA and CDR2 YSYEKL. V gave up 0 bases and J gave up 6 bases; unmatched junction bases: 5.

This clone occurred many times. J is TRBJ2-7 and V is TRBV6-1; D not resolved. This CDR3 comprises 13 residues. V shed 9 bases and J shed 2 bases, with 14 bases lying between them. Germline CDR1 and CDR2: MNHNS and SASEGT. CDR3 residues: CASSSLQTYEQYF. The CDR3, as DNA: TGTGCCAGTAGCTCGCTACAGACCTACGAGCAGTACTTC.

This clone was detected ten times or more. The gene calls are TRBV12-3 or TRBV12-4 and TRBJ2-1, with D perhaps matching TRBD1 (5 bases). Trimming removed 8 bases from V and 0 bases from J, with 5 bases in between. The CDR3 is made up of 12 amino acids. DNA for the CDR3: TGTGCCAGCGGGGCCTCCTACAATGAGCAGTTCTTC. It encodes CASGASYNEQFF.

This clone was counted ten times or more. The chain joins TRBV10-3 to TRBJ1-1, with TRBD1 matching over 8 bases. This CDR3 has 15 amino acids. The trim removed 0 bases at V and 4 bases at J, leaving 4 bases unmatched. Germline values: CDR1 ENHRY, CDR2 SYGVKD. CDR3 DNA sequence: TGTGCCATCAGTGAGTCCGCGGACAGGGTCACTGAAGCTTTCTTT. Translation gives CAISESADRVTEAFF.

This clone occurred many times. A single base separates this from a much larger clone, so it may be a read error. This chain links TRBV20-1 with TRBJ2-1; no reliable D call. This CDR3 has 14 amino acids. CDR1 is DFQATT, CDR2 SNEGSKA, per germline (reference sequence). The CDR3 sequence is CSARVGSSDNEQFF. The DNA for the CDR3 is TGCAGTGCTAGAGTGGGTAGCTCCGACAATGAGCAGTTCTTC.